The 2 T cell receptor beta chains given below trace back to one sample, sequenced in a study of T cell changes during pregnancy in multiple sclerosis. Here immunoSEQ multiplex PCR was the method, and the copy in TCRdb shows in-frame clones only, minus some. The repertoire consists of about 120,000 clones, with 80% to 95% occurring once and the leading ten covering more than 1.5%. Sequencing was performed on peripheral blood, taken in the third trimester of pregnancy. The origin of the receptors is a female donor with multiple sclerosis, enrolled in a pregnancy study.

In this sample, this clone turned up once. The CDR3 loop is CASSLDRSPGQPQHF. The CDR3 DNA is TGTGCCAGCAGCTTAGATAGGTCACCGGGTCAGCCCCAGCATTTT. The genes are TRBV11-2 and TRBJ1-5; D remains ambiguous. V lost 0 bases to trimming and J lost 6 bases, with 12 bases between them. This CDR3 is 15 amino acids long. Germline-derived CDR1 and CDR2 are SGHAT and FQNNGV.

The chain carries TRBV21-1 and TRBJ2-3; the table's D call TRBD1 went unverified against the DNA. TRBV21-1 is flagged as a pseudogene. This CDR3 has 19 amino acids. DNA of the CDR3: TGTGCCAGCAGCAAAGAGGAGGCAGGGGGCAATCCTAGCACAGATACGCAGTATTTT. It translates to CASSKEEAGGNPSTDTQYF.